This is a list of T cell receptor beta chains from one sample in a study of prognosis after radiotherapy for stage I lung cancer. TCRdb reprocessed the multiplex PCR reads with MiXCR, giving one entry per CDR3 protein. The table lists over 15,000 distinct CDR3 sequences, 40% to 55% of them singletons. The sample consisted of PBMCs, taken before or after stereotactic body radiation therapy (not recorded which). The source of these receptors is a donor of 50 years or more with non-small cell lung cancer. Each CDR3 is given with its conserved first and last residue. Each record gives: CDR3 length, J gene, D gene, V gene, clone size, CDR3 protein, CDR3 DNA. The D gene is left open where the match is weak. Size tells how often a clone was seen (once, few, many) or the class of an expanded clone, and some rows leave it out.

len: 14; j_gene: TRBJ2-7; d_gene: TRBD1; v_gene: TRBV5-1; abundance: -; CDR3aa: CASIKTGRPYEQYF; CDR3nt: TGCGCCAGCATCAAGACAGGGAGACCCTACGAGCAGTACTTC
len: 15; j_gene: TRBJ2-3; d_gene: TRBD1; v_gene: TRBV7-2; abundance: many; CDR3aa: CASSLAGTGVDTQYF; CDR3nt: TGTGCCAGCAGCTTAGCCGGGACAGGGGTTGATACGCAGTATTTT
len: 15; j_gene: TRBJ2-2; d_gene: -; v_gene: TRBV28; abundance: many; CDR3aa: CASSLRGSNTGELFF; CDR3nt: TGTGCCAGCAGTTTACGAGGTTCGAACACCGGGGAGCTGTTTTTT
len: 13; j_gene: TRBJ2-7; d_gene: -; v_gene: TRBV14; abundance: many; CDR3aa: CASSRLRGYEQYF; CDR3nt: TGTGCCAGCAGCCGCCTCCGGGGGTACGAGCAGTACTTC
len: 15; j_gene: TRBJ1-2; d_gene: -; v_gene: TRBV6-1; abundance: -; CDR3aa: CASSLRQCAGYGYTF; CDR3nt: TGTGCCAGCAGCCTCCGTCAGTGTGCTGGCTATGGCTACACCTTC
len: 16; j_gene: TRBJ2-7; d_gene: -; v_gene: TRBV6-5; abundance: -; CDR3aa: CASSSRPQLKIYDQYF; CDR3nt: TGTGCCAGCAGTTCGAGACCCCAGCTCAAGATCTACGATCAGTACTTC
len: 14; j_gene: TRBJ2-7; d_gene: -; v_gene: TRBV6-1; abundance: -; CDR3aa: CASINYASIYEQYF; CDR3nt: TGTGCCAGCATTAATTATGCTAGCATCTACGAGCAGTACTTC
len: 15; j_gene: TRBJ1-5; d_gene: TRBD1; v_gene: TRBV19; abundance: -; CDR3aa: CASSQGARINHPQHF; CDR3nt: TGTGCCAGTAGTCAGGGGGCAAGAATCAATCATCCCCAGCATTTT
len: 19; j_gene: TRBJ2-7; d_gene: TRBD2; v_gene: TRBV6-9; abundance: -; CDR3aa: CASSSMGGRRSSRNYEQYF; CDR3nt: TGTGCCAGCAGTTCGATGGGGGGGAGACGCAGCTCGAGGAACTACGAGCAGTACTTC
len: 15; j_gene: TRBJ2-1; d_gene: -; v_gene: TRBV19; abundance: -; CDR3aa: CASSIFGPVTDEQFF; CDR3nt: TGTGCCAGTAGTATATTCGGTCCGGTAACCGATGAGCAGTTCTTC
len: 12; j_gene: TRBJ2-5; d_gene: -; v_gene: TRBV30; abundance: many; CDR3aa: CAWSRGTETQYF; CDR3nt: TGTGCCTGGAGTCGGGGCACCGAGACCCAGTACTTC
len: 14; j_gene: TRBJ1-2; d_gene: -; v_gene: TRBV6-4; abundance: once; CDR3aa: CASSDPASGCGYTF; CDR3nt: TGTGCCAGCAGTGACCCGGCGTCGGGATGTGGCTACACCTTC
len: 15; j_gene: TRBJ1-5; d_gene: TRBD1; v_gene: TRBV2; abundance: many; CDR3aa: CASSPRTGNVQPQHF; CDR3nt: TGTGCCAGCAGCCCTAGGACAGGGAATGTTCAGCCCCAGCATTTT
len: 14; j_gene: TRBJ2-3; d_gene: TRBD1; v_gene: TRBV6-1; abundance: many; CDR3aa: CASSIQGAGDTQYF; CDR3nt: TGTGCCAGCAGTATTCAGGGGGCTGGAGATACGCAGTATTTT
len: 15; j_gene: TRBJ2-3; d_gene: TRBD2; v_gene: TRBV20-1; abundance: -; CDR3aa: CSAAKTSGTTDTQYF; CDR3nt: TGCAGTGCCGCCAAAACTAGCGGGACCACAGATACGCAGTATTTT
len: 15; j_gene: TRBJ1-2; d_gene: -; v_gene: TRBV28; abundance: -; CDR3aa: CASSLRKAEHGGYTF; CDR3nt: TGTGCCAGCAGTTTACGTAAAGCAGAACATGGTGGCTACACCTTC